Shown below are 31 T cell receptor beta chains from a single sample sequenced in a study of siplizumab effects on memory and regulatory T cells. Libraries were prepared by immunoSEQ multiplex PCR; TCRdb keeps only in-frame clonotypes and omits some of them. This repertoire shows 100,000 or so clones, roughly 94% found once; its top ten account for around 0.73%. The specimen sequenced was Tregs sorted from blood. The origin of the receptors is a human donor in good health.

V and J are TRBV28 and TRBJ1-3; TRBD1 might be the D (6 bases). This CDR3 region has 14 residues. Germline loops: CDR1 MDHEN, CDR2 SYDVKM. V gave up 3 bases and J gave up 4 bases, with 10 bases separating them. CDR3 protein: CASSFSGAGNTIYF. DNA of the CDR3: TGTGCCAGCAGTTTTTCGGGGGCAGGAAACACCATATATTTT.

J is TRBJ1-1 and V is TRBV4-1; D gene ambiguous. CDR1 is MGHRA and CDR2 is YSYEKL in the germline V gene. Trimming cost V 3 bases and J 0 bases, with 5 bases left between them. This CDR3 has 13 amino acids. CDR3 amino acids: CASSHLMNTEAFF. The CDR3 coding sequence is TGCGCCAGCAGCCATCTCATGAACACTGAAGCTTTCTTT.

The chain combines TRBV5-1 with TRBJ2-5; D remains ambiguous. The CDR3 has 13 residues. V was cut by 3 bases and J by 0 bases, with 6 bases left in between. Germline lookup yields CDR1 SGHRS and CDR2 YFSETQ. The CDR3, as DNA: TGCGCCAGCAGCTCCTATTACCAAGAGACCCAGTACTTC. Its protein product is CASSSYYQETQYF.

The rearrangement uses TRBV29-1 and TRBJ1-2; D is possibly TRBD1 (6 bases). The CDR3 is made up of 13 amino acids. CDR1 is SQVTM and CDR2 is ANQGSEA in the germline V gene. The V end lost 4 bases, the J end lost 3 bases, and 12 bases lay between the germline ends. In DNA form, the CDR3 reads TGCAGCGTTGGGGGGCAGGATTACTATGGCTACACCTTC. Encoded protein: CSVGGQDYYGYTF. Drawing the rest from reference TRBV29-1 and TRBJ1-2, the complete variable domain is SAVISQKPSRDICQRGTSLTIQCQVDSQVTMMFWYRQQPGQSLTLIATANQGSEATYESGFVIDKFPISRPNLTFSTLTVSNMSPEDSSIYLCSVGGQDYYGYTFGSGTRLTVV.

Regarding this clone: An end of the junction differs from the germline gene, which may be a read error. The J gene is TRBJ1-5, the V gene TRBV19; no clear D gene. This CDR3 is built from 12 residues. Looked up from germline, CDR1 is LNHDA and CDR2 is SQIVND (reference sequence). Written as DNA, the CDR3 is TGTGCCAGTACTATAGGTGGTCAGCCCCAGCATTTT. Amino acids: CASTIGGQPQHF.

V usage is TRBV25-1 and J usage is TRBJ2-2, with a tentative D call TRBD1 (6 bases). The CDR3 runs to 15 residues. Germline CDR1 and CDR2: MGHDK and SYGVNS. Between the trimmed V and J ends, which lost 5 bases and 6 bases, there was a span of 16 bases. In nucleotides, the CDR3 is TGTGCCAGCAGTAACACAAACAGGGTCTCCGGGGAGCTGTTTTTT. Translated, it gives CASSNTNRVSGELFF.

The CDR3 nucleotides read TGTGCCAGCAGCTTACGGACAGGGGGAAGGCTGGATACGCAGTATTTT. Translated, it gives CASSLRTGGRLDTQYF. The V gene is TRBV11-2, the J gene TRBJ2-3; TRBD1 aligns across 10 bases. Losses at the gene ends were 2 bases for V and 6 bases for J; bases not matched to a gene: 8. This CDR3 has 16 residues. Germline values: CDR1 SGHAT, CDR2 FQNNGV.

This sequence joins TRBV4-1 and TRBJ1-5; D is uncertain. This CDR3 is 17 amino acids long. Germline V gene lookup returns CDR1 MGHRA and CDR2 YSYEKL. With 4 bases removed from V and 5 bases from J, the gap between germline ends came to 21 bases. In nucleotides, the CDR3 is TGCGCCAGCAGCCCTACAACCCCCGGGAATCTTTATCAGCCCCAGCATTTT. Its translation: CASSPTTPGNLYQPQHF.

The genes are TRBV7-9 and TRBJ1-3; D call uncertain. There are 13 residues in the CDR3. Germline CDR1 is SEHNR and CDR2 is FQNEAQ (reference sequence). Trimming cost V 6 bases and J 1 base, with 7 bases left between them. The chain's CDR3 is CASRGSSGNTIYF. In DNA form, the CDR3 reads TGTGCCAGCAGAGGTTCTTCTGGAAACACCATATATTTT.

This clone occurred once. V is TRBV19 and J is TRBJ2-7; D tentatively fits TRBD1 or TRBD2 (5 bases each). The CDR3 loop spans 13 amino acids. Deletions cut 7 bases from V and 9 bases from J, with 19 bases between. Germline lookup yields CDR1 LNHDA and CDR2 SQIVND (reference sequence). The CDR3 sequence: CASTPGPPSVQYF. CDR3 bases: TGTGCCAGTACCCCGGGACCTCCTTCGGTGCAGTACTTC.

The sample holds a few counts of this clone. This chain links TRBV28 with TRBJ1-4; D might be TRBD1 (6 bases). There are 16 residues in the CDR3. V was clipped by 0 bases and J by 8 bases, with 16 bases between them. From germline, CDR1 is MDHEN and CDR2 SYDVKM. The DNA of the CDR3 is TGTGCCAGCAGTTTATGGGTGAGGGGGGGGATGGAAAAACTGTTTTTT. Amino acids: CASSLWVRGGMEKLFF.

V gene TRBV5-6 combines with J gene TRBJ2-3; D remains ambiguous. The V end lost 0 bases, the J end lost 2 bases, and 10 bases lay between the germline ends. The CDR3 has 15 amino acids. Looked up from germline, CDR1 is SGHDT and CDR2 is YYEEEE. The chain's CDR3 is CASSLDGLPTDTQYF. CDR3 coding DNA: TGTGCCAGCAGCTTGGACGGATTACCCACAGATACGCAGTATTTT. Using reference TRBV5-6 and TRBJ2-3 for the parts outside the CDR3, the full variable domain is DAGVTQSPTHLIKTRGQQVTLRCSPKSGHDTVSWYQQALGQGPQFIFQYYEEEERQRGNFPDRFSGHQFPNYSSELNVNALLLGDSALYLCASSLDGLPTDTQYFGPGTRLTVL.

The V call is TRBV5-1, the J call TRBJ1-1; D not certain. The ends were cut back, 0 bases at V and 0 bases at J, with 6 bases in the middle. Germline V lookup: CDR1 SGHRS, CDR2 YFSETQ. The CDR3 is 14 amino acids. In DNA form, the CDR3 reads TGCGCCAGCAGCTTGGTTTCGGTGAACACTGAAGCTTTCTTT. Residues: CASSLVSVNTEAFF.

The rearrangement joins TRBV7-6 to TRBJ2-7; D remains unclear. Germline V CDR1 and CDR2: SGHVS, FNYEAQ. The V end lost 0 bases, the J end lost 1 base, and 10 bases lay between the germline ends. The CDR3 length is 15 residues. This CDR3 reads CASSLAGGLSYEQYF. In nucleotides, the CDR3 is TGTGCCAGCAGCTTAGCGGGCGGCCTATCCTACGAGCAGTACTTC.

The chain has TRBV14 and TRBJ2-5; 7 bases agree with TRBD1. V lost 7 bases, J lost 5 bases, and 7 bases stayed unmatched. The CDR3 covers 13 residues. Germline V gives CDR1 SGHDN, CDR2 FVKESK. This CDR3 is CASTKGGGETQYF. CDR3 nucleotides: TGTGCCAGCACCAAAGGGGGCGGGGAGACCCAGTACTTC.

The rearrangement links TRBV5-1 to TRBJ2-7; possibly TRBD1 for D (6 bases). The CDR3 spans 12 residues. Germline-derived CDR1 and CDR2 are SGHRS and YFSETQ. The V gene lost 3 bases and the J gene lost 6 bases, with 10 bases spanning the gap. The CDR3 loop reads CASSSGTPEQYF. CDR3 coding DNA: TGCGCCAGCAGCTCCGGGACACCCGAGCAGTACTTC. The full variable domain, in which reference TRBV5-1 and TRBJ2-7 provide the parts outside the CDR3, is KAGVTQTPRYLIKTRGQQVTLSCSPISGHRSVSWYQQTPGQGLQFLFEYFSETQRNKGNFPGRFSGRQFSNSRSEMNVSTLELGDSALYLCASSSGTPEQYFGPGTRLTVT.

The V call is TRBV6-5, the J call TRBJ1-2, with D possibly TRBD1 on 5 matching bases. The CDR3 loop spans 11 amino acids. The V and J ends lost 6 bases and 10 bases respectively, with 12 bases between them. Germline V gene data show CDR1 as MNHEY and CDR2 as SVGAGI. In nucleotides, the CDR3 is TGTGCCAGCAGCCCCGCAGGGACCTACACCTTC. Translation: CASSPAGTYTF.

This chain uses TRBV5-3 with TRBJ2-7, with TRBD2 as a possible D gene (5 bases). TRBV5-3 is an ORF; its function is uncertain. The V and J ends lost 3 bases and 5 bases respectively, with 12 bases between them. This CDR3 has 13 residues. DNA of the CDR3: TGTGCCAGAAGCTGGACTCTCATGAACGAGCAGTACTTC. This translates into CARSWTLMNEQYF.

The chain uses TRBV7-9 and TRBJ1-5; tentative D call: TRBD1 (5 bases). Trimming removed 2 bases at V and 7 bases at J, with 12 bases between. The CDR3 runs 14 residues. The V gene's germline CDR1 is SEHNR and CDR2 FQNEAQ (reference sequence). The CDR3 nucleotides read TGTGCCAGCAGCTTATCAGGAGGGACCCAGCCCCAGCATTTT. Translating it yields CASSLSGGTQPQHF.

The chain employs TRBV5-1 and TRBJ2-5; D not resolved. Germline lookup yields CDR1 SGHRS and CDR2 YFSETQ. Trimming cost V 0 bases and J 4 bases, with 16 bases left between them. This CDR3 comprises 16 residues. The CDR3 DNA is TGCGCCAGCAGCTTGGCGGCGGCCCGCTCGGGAGAGACCCAGTACTTC. This sequence encodes CASSLAAARSGETQYF.

V usage is TRBV5-1 and J usage is TRBJ2-1, with D possibly matching TRBD2 (5 bases). Per germline, CDR1 SGHRS and CDR2 YFSETQ. The CDR3 totals 16 residues. The V end lost 3 bases, the J end lost 5 bases, and 18 bases lay between the germline ends. The CDR3 loop reads CASSWRGFIKNNEQFF. In DNA, the CDR3 is TGCGCCAGCAGCTGGAGAGGGTTCATAAAAAACAATGAGCAGTTCTTC.

The chain couples TRBV5-6 to TRBJ2-7; no reliable D call. CDR3 size: 13 residues. V lost 0 bases to trimming and J lost 3 bases, with 7 bases between them. Per the germline V gene, CDR1 is SGHDT and CDR2 is YYEEEE. CDR3 residues: CASSLGRVYEQYF. The CDR3, as DNA: TGTGCCAGCAGCTTGGGGCGTGTCTACGAGCAGTACTTC.

The chain employs TRBV7-2 and TRBJ2-5; TRBD2 matches 10 bases. CDR1 SGHTA and CDR2 FQGNSA come from the germline V gene. The trim removed 3 bases at V and 4 bases at J, leaving 5 bases unmatched. This CDR3 spans 15 amino acids. In nucleotides, the CDR3 is TGTGCCAGCAGCTTCGGGCTAGCGGGAGCAGAGACCCAGTACTTC. Encoded protein: CASSFGLAGAETQYF. The full variable domain, in which reference TRBV7-2 and TRBJ2-5 provide the parts outside the CDR3, is GAGVSQSPSNKVTEKGKDVELRCDPISGHTALYWYRQSLGQGLEFLIYFQGNSAPDKSGLPSDRFSAERTGGSVSTLTIQRTQQEDSAVYLCASSFGLAGAETQYFGPGTRLLVL.

This chain connects TRBV6-5 to TRBJ1-2, with 9 bases aligning to TRBD1. Germline CDR1 MNHEY, CDR2 SVGAGI. V shed 5 bases, J shed 12 bases, and the junction held 16 bases outside the gene matches. This CDR3 is 15 amino acids long. The CDR3 DNA is TGTGCCAGCAGTCACGCCACAGACAGGGGGGTACTGGACACCTTC. It encodes CASSHATDRGVLDTF.

The chain has TRBV10-2 and TRBJ2-1, with D perhaps matching TRBD1 or TRBD2 (5 bases each). Trimming shortened V by 0 bases and J by 8 bases, and 20 bases separated the two germline ends. This CDR3 has 17 residues. Germline assignment: CDR1 WSHSY and CDR2 SAAADI. The CDR3 sequence is CASSESGTLLLADEQFF. In DNA form, the CDR3 reads TGCGCCAGCAGTGAGTCGGGGACCCTACTCCTCGCGGATGAGCAGTTCTTC.

This rearrangement joins TRBV2 to TRBJ2-5; 10 bases line up with TRBD2. Per germline, CDR1 SNHLY and CDR2 FYNNEI. The J segment lost 5 bases and the V segment lost 7 bases, leaving 13 bases of the junction unmatched. The CDR3 has 16 amino acids. The CDR3 bases are TGTGCCAGCACTGCCTTTAGGGCTAGCGGGAGTGAGACCCAGTACTTC. Translating gives CASTAFRASGSETQYF.

V gene TRBV5-4 combines with J gene TRBJ2-1, with 9 positions matching TRBD2. CDR3 length: 15 amino acids. Trimming removed 1 base from V and 6 bases from J; junction bases left unmatched: 5. Germline lookup yields CDR1 SGHNT and CDR2 YYREEE (reference sequence). The CDR3 reads CASSLLTSGSNEQFF. DNA of the CDR3: TGTGCCAGCAGCTTGTTGACTAGCGGTAGCAATGAGCAGTTCTTC. The full variable domain, completed using reference TRBV5-4 and TRBJ2-1, is ETGVTQSPTHLIKTRGQQVTLRCSSQSGHNTVSWYQQALGQGPQFIFQYYREEENGRGNFPPRFSGLQFPNYSSELNVNALELDDSALYLCASSLLTSGSNEQFFGPGTRLTVL.

The chain links TRBV5-1 to TRBJ2-1, with a weak D call TRBD2 (5 bases). The CDR3 loop spans 15 amino acids. Germline lookup yields CDR1 SGHRS and CDR2 YFSETQ. The V end was cut by 0 bases, the J end by 2 bases, with 9 bases between. The CDR3: CASSLDPGTYNEQFF. In nucleotides, the CDR3 is TGCGCCAGCAGCTTGGACCCCGGGACCTACAATGAGCAGTTCTTC. The variable domain in full, with the rest retrieved from reference TRBV5-1 and TRBJ2-1, is KAGVTQTPRYLIKTRGQQVTLSCSPISGHRSVSWYQQTPGQGLQFLFEYFSETQRNKGNFPGRFSGRQFSNSRSEMNVSTLELGDSALYLCASSLDPGTYNEQFFGPGTRLTVL.

The chain combines TRBV5-1 with TRBJ1-4; 9 bases are a match to TRBD1. Germline CDR1 is SGHRS and CDR2 is YFSETQ. Unmatched junction bases numbered 9, after V lost 4 bases and J lost 8 bases. This CDR3 contains 15 residues. Here the CDR3 reads CASSQRTGVGEKLFF. CDR3 DNA: TGCGCCAGCAGCCAACGGACAGGGGTGGGAGAAAAACTGTTTTTT. Variable domain in full (rest from reference TRBV5-1 and TRBJ1-4): KAGVTQTPRYLIKTRGQQVTLSCSPISGHRSVSWYQQTPGQGLQFLFEYFSETQRNKGNFPGRFSGRQFSNSRSEMNVSTLELGDSALYLCASSQRTGVGEKLFFGSGTQLSVL.

This clone has just one count. V is TRBV6-1 and J is TRBJ2-1, with 7 bases matching TRBD1. The germline V gene encodes CDR1 MNHNS and CDR2 SASEGT. This CDR3 comprises 12 residues. The ends lost 8 bases at V and 6 bases at J; junction bases unmatched: 4. The CDR3 DNA is TGTGCCAGCGCAGGGGGACCCAATGAGCAGTTCTTC. Translated: CASAGGPNEQFF.

The chain uses TRBV19 and TRBJ2-7; the D gene is possibly TRBD2 (6 bases). Germline V gene lookup returns CDR1 LNHDA and CDR2 SQIVND (reference sequence). CDR3 size: 12 residues. V shed 5 bases and J shed 2 bases, with 7 bases lying between them. The CDR3 bases are TGTGCCAGTAGTCCGGGGGCCTACGAGCAGTACTTC. It specifies CASSPGAYEQYF.